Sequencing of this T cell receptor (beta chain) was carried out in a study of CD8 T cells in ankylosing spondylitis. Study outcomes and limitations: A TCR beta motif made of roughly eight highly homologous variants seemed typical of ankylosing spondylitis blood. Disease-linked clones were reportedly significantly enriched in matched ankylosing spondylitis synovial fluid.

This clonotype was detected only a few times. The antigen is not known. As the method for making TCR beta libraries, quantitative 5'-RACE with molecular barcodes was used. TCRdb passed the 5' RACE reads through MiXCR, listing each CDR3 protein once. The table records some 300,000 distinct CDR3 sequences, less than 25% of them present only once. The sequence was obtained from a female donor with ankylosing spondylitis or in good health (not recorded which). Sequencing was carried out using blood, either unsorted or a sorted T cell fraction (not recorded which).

The CDR3 region is CAWSPQVNTEAFF. CDR3 in DNA: TGTGCCTGGAGTCCACAGGTTAACACTGAAGCTTTCTTT. The chain recombines TRBV30 with TRBJ1-1; TRBD1 might be the D (5 bases). V lost 2 bases to trimming and J lost 2 bases, with 9 bases between them. Germline values: CDR1 GTSNPN, CDR2 SVGIG (reference sequence). This CDR3 spans 13 amino acids.